The next 22 T cell receptor beta chains were all read from a single sample in a study of CD8 T cells in ankylosing spondylitis. TCRdb re-called the 5' RACE reads through MiXCR, storing one row per CDR3 protein. The sample has about 130,000 distinct CDR3 sequences, 6% to 8.5% seen once. What was sequenced was blood, either unsorted or a sorted T cell fraction (not recorded which). The receptor source for this set is a male donor with ankylosing spondylitis or in good health (not recorded which).

This clonotype was picked up a small number of times. The chain recombines TRBV19 with TRBJ1-5; TRBD1 is a possible D gene (6 bases). Deletions cut 2 bases from V and 1 base from J, with 12 bases between. Germline V gene sequence: CDR1 LNHDA, CDR2 SQIVND (reference sequence). This CDR3 comprises 16 residues. The CDR3 DNA follows: TGTGCCAGTAGTATAAGGGGGTTACCCAGCAATCAGCCCCAGCATTTT. Residues: CASSIRGLPSNQPQHF.

This clonotype was seen a few times. The rearrangement links TRBV28 to TRBJ2-7, with D unresolved. The CDR3 length is 14 residues. Germline lookup yields CDR1 MDHEN and CDR2 SYDVKM. The V end was cut by 3 bases, the J end by 2 bases, with 11 bases between. CDR3 region: CASSFGSFTYEQYF. CDR3 in DNA: TGTGCCAGCAGTTTTGGGTCCTTCACCTACGAGCAGTACTTC.

The chain links TRBV23-1 to TRBJ2-4; D is uncertain. TRBV23-1 is recorded as an ORF, its role being uncertain. The CDR3 loop spans 15 amino acids. V lost 1 base, J lost 6 bases, and 13 bases lay in between. CDR3 in DNA: TGCGCCAGCAGTCAATTGAAGGGTGGTGGAAACATTCAGTACTTC. Encoded protein: CASSQLKGGGNIQYF.

This clonotype appeared many times. The V gene is TRBV5-1, the J gene TRBJ1-1; D might be TRBD1 (6 bases). Germline CDR1 and CDR2: SGHRS and YFSETQ. The CDR3 has 14 residues. Trimming took off 4 bases at V and 5 bases at J, with 15 bases between the two ends. CDR3 nucleotide sequence: TGCGCCAGCAGCCAATCCCAGGGGTTAACTGAAGCTTTCTTT. It codes for CASSQSQGLTEAFF.

This clonotype was detected ten times or more. The chain uses TRBV20-1 and TRBJ2-1; 8 nucleotides line up with TRBD2. This CDR3 comprises 16 residues. CDR1 is DFQATT, CDR2 SNEGSKA, per germline (reference sequence). J lost 4 bases, V lost 1 base, and 9 bases had no gene match. CDR3 loop: CSARVGLAENYNEQFF. CDR3 DNA sequence: TGCAGTGCTAGAGTAGGACTAGCCGAAAATTACAATGAGCAGTTCTTC.

This clonotype was seen repeatedly, ten times or more. This chain joins TRBV5-1 and TRBJ2-1; TRBD2 agrees at 9 bases. The CDR3 runs 15 residues. Per germline, CDR1 SGHRS and CDR2 YFSETQ. J lost 8 bases, V lost 4 bases, and 10 bases had no gene match. The CDR3 protein is CASSPLAGWVDEQFF. Written as DNA, the CDR3 is TGCGCCAGCAGCCCCCTAGCGGGGTGGGTCGATGAGCAGTTCTTC.

Turning to this clonotype: Because it lacks the conserved phenylalanine or tryptophan at the end, this CDR3 is likely a read error. The gene calls are TRBV20-1 and TRBJ2-3; D may be TRBD1 or TRBD2 (6 bases each). The germline CDR1 and CDR2 sequences are DFQATT and SNEGSKA (reference sequence). This CDR3 contains 15 residues. The CDR3 DNA reads TGCGGTGCTGTACCTCGGACGGGGGCCACAGATACGCAGTATTAT. Amino acid sequence: CGAVPRTGATDTQYY.

At least ten counts were recorded for this clonotype. The chain employs TRBV5-1 and TRBJ2-1; D possibly corresponds to TRBD1 (6 bases). The CDR3 sequence is 15 residues long. Germline assignment: CDR1 SGHRS and CDR2 YFSETQ. The V end was cut by 3 bases, the J end by 3 bases, with 13 bases between. The CDR3 spells CASSSQGGGYNEQFF. In DNA form, the CDR3 reads TGCGCCAGCAGCTCACAGGGTGGGGGCTACAATGAGCAGTTCTTC.

This clonotype was counted many times. V is TRBV7-2 and J is TRBJ2-1; D may be TRBD1 or TRBD2 (5 bases each). There are 15 residues in the CDR3. Trimming removed 5 bases from V and 0 bases from J, with 11 bases in between. Germline V gene sequence: CDR1 SGHTA, CDR2 FQGNSA. The CDR3 loop reads CASSHSGSSYNEQFF. The CDR3 bases are TGTGCCAGCAGCCATTCAGGGAGCTCCTACAATGAGCAGTTCTTC. The full variable domain, rest sourced from reference TRBV7-2 and TRBJ2-1, is GAGVSQSPSNKVTEKGKDVELRCDPISGHTALYWYRQSLGQGLEFLIYFQGNSAPDKSGLPSDRFSAERTGGSVSTLTIQRTQQEDSAVYLCASSHSGSSYNEQFFGPGTRLTVL.

This clonotype was detected many times. The chain carries TRBV2 and TRBJ2-1; 8 bases align to TRBD2. The CDR3 runs to 14 residues. The V gene end was trimmed by 2 bases and the J gene end by 10 bases; junction bases not matched to a gene: 7. Per germline, CDR1 SNHLY and CDR2 FYNNEI. Written as DNA, the CDR3 is TGTGCCAGCAGTGAATTCGGGAGGGGACGGGAGCAGTTCTTC. Its translation is CASSEFGRGREQFF.

This clonotype occurred many times. The gene calls are TRBV15 and TRBJ2-1; D is unresolved. Germline CDR1 LNHNV, CDR2 YYDKDF (reference sequence). This CDR3 spans 16 amino acids. The ends were cut back, 1 base at V and 1 base at J, with 11 bases in the middle. CDR3 region: CATSRGLDGSYNEQFF. CDR3 nucleotide sequence: TGTGCCACCAGCAGAGGTCTGGACGGTTCCTACAATGAGCAGTTCTTC.

This clonotype was detected many times. V gene TRBV10-3 combines with J gene TRBJ2-3, with no clear D. This CDR3 has 13 amino acids. Trimming shortened V by 6 bases and J by 2 bases, and 9 bases separated the two germline ends. Germline CDR1 ENHRY, CDR2 SYGVKD. The CDR3 DNA reads as TGTGCCATCAGATCCCTTAACACAGATACGCAGTATTTT. This gives the protein CAIRSLNTDTQYF.

This clonotype appeared many times. V usage is TRBV20-1 and J usage is TRBJ2-1; perhaps TRBD2 as D (6 bases). Deletions cut 6 bases from V and 8 bases from J, with 23 bases between. The CDR3 is 15 amino acids. Germline-derived CDR1 and CDR2 are DFQATT and SNEGSKA (reference sequence). CDR3: CSAPQPTSFLDEQFF. The CDR3, as DNA: TGCAGTGCACCCCAACCGACTAGTTTTTTGGATGAGCAGTTCTTC.

This clonotype was counted ten times or more. The chain links TRBV15 to TRBJ1-2, with unresolved D. CDR1 is LNHNV and CDR2 is YYDKDF in the germline V gene (reference sequence). V was pared by 3 bases and J by 2 bases, with 7 bases between. The CDR3 is made up of 13 amino acids. The CDR3 DNA is TGTGCCACCAGCAGCCCGTTCAACTATGGCTACACCTTC. Translation: CATSSPFNYGYTF. Full variable domain (outside the CDR3, taken from reference TRBV15 and TRBJ1-2): DAMVIQNPRYQVTQFGKPVTLSCSQTLNHNVMYWYQQKSSQAPKLLFHYYDKDFNNEADTPDNFQSRRPNTSFCFLDIRSPGLGDTAMYLCATSSPFNYGYTFGSGTRLTVV.

This clonotype was counted ten times or more. The chain employs TRBV7-2 and TRBJ2-3; TRBD1 agrees at 8 bases. Germline V lookup: CDR1 SGHTA, CDR2 FQGNSA. The CDR3 covers 15 residues. J gave up 4 bases and V 5 bases, and 8 bases lay outside the gene matches. The CDR3 nucleotides are TGTGCCAGCAGCCTACAGGGGGGTGTGTCAGATACGCAGTATTTT. This encodes CASSLQGGVSDTQYF.

The gene calls are TRBV20-1 and TRBJ2-5, with TRBD2 identical over 10 bases. The CDR3 totals 14 residues. CDR1 is DFQATT, CDR2 SNEGSKA, per germline (reference sequence). The trim removed 7 bases at V and 2 bases at J, leaving 7 bases unmatched. The CDR3 region is CSVWGLATQETQYF. In DNA form, the CDR3 reads TGCAGTGTATGGGGACTAGCGACACAAGAGACCCAGTACTTC.

In this sample, this clonotype turned up many times. In DNA, the CDR3 is TGCGCCAGCAGCCTAACAGGGGTTACAGATACGCAGTATTTT. Protein product: CASSLTGVTDTQYF. The V and J genes are TRBV5-1 and TRBJ2-3; TRBD1 matches at 7 bases. This CDR3 has 14 residues. Germline V gene data show CDR1 as SGHRS and CDR2 as YFSETQ. Germline trimming cut 4 bases from V and 3 bases from J; bases unmatched to any gene: 5.

This clonotype was recorded many times. The chain carries TRBV5-1 and TRBJ1-1; no firm D call. The CDR3 sequence is 14 residues long. V was shortened by 4 bases and J by 1 base, with 11 bases between the two germline ends. Germline-derived CDR1 and CDR2 are SGHRS and YFSETQ. The CDR3 reads CASSPEWTNTEAFF. CDR3 nucleotides: TGCGCCAGCAGCCCCGAATGGACGAACACTGAAGCTTTCTTT.

The CDR3 region is CAWIRGNYGYTF. The CDR3 DNA sequence: TGTGCCTGGATCAGGGGGAACTATGGCTACACCTTC. The chain employs TRBV30 and TRBJ1-2; 7 bases map to TRBD1. The germline V gene has CDR1 GTSNPN and CDR2 SVGIG (reference sequence). V shed 4 bases and J 2 bases; nucleotides not matched to a gene: 1. This CDR3 is built from 12 residues.

This clonotype was counted at least ten times. The chain joins TRBV5-1 to TRBJ1-4, with TRBD1 identical over 8 bases. With 3 bases clipped from V and 4 bases from J, the junction kept 2 bases outside the gene matches. CDR1 is SGHRS, CDR2 YFSETQ, per germline. The CDR3 loop spans 14 amino acids. The chain's CDR3 is CASSYGQGNEKLFF. The CDR3 DNA reads TGCGCCAGCAGCTACGGACAGGGTAATGAAAAACTGTTTTTT.

Many counts were recorded for this clonotype. The rearrangement joins TRBV20-1 to TRBJ2-5; 7 nucleotides agree with TRBD2. Germline CDR1 and CDR2: DFQATT and SNEGSKA (reference sequence). The J segment lost 2 bases and the V segment lost 2 bases, leaving 2 bases of the junction unmatched. The CDR3 is made up of 13 amino acids. The CDR3 sequence is CSARLAEQETQYF. The CDR3 region has the DNA TGCAGTGCTAGACTAGCGGAACAAGAGACCCAGTACTTC.

This clonotype was picked up many times. The chain is built from TRBV10-3 and TRBJ2-7; 10 nucleotides agree with TRBD2. Germline-derived CDR1 and CDR2 are ENHRY and SYGVKD. CDR3 length equals 13 residues. V trimming: 4 bases; J trimming: 5 bases; junction bases outside the gene matches: 2. This chain's CDR3 is CAISVGTSDEQYF. CDR3 in DNA: TGTGCCATCAGTGTCGGGACTAGCGACGAGCAGTACTTC.